These T cell receptor beta chains were read from a single sample in a study of T-cell reconstitution after alpha-beta-depleted transplantation in children. Via MiXCR, TCRdb re-called the PCR reads, giving one row per CDR3 protein. The sample carries about 980,000 distinct CDR3 sequences, about 31% recorded once. Specimen: PBMCs, mostly from graft donor cells, collected 360 days after TCRalphabeta/CD19-depleted stem cell transplant. All receptors derive from a boy under three years old who had a stem cell transplant for SCID, so the T cells may come from the graft donor. Each CDR3 is given with its conserved first and last residue. Fields, in order: D gene, V gene, clone size, J gene, CDR3 DNA, CDR3 protein. A D gene is named only where the DNA matches it firmly. Rows may omit the clone size; those that give it use once, few, many or a size class.

>TRBD2|TRBV19|once|TRBJ2-5
TGTGCCAGTACGGCTAGCGGGGGAGAGACCCAGTACTTC
CASTASGGETQYF
>NA|TRBV6-5|few|TRBJ2-5
TGTGCCAGCAGTTACTCGAGGGGGGGCCCTCGAGAGACCCAGTACTTC
CASSYSRGGPRETQYF
>TRBD2|TRBV4-1|NA|TRBJ2-7
TGCGCCAGCAGCCAACTTAGGAGCGGGGGCCCCTACGAGCAGTACTTC
CASSQLRSGGPYEQYF
>TRBD2|TRBV4-2|NA|TRBJ2-7
TGTGCCAGCAGCCTGGGAGCGGGGGTCGTGTACGAGCAGTACTTC
CASSLGAGVVYEQYF
>NA|TRBV9|few|TRBJ2-1
TGTGCCAGCAGCTCCCAGCCCCAGTACAATGAGCAGTTCTTC
CASSSQPQYNEQFF
>TRBD1|TRBV25-1|once|TRBJ1-3
TGTGCCAGCAGTGAGACAGGGGGCCTCTTGGGCTCTGGAAACACCATATATTTT
CASSETGGLLGSGNTIYF
>NA|TRBV19|few|TRBJ2-2
TGTGCCAGTAGTTACGCGTTCTACACCGGGGAGCTGTTTTTT
CASSYAFYTGELFF
>TRBD2|TRBV4-3|NA|TRBJ2-1
TGCGCCAGCAGCCAAGATCAGCGTTTATGGGGGGGGAATGAGCAGTTCTTC
CASSQDQRLWGGNEQFF
>TRBD1|TRBV11-2|few|TRBJ1-3
TGTGCCAGCAGCTTATTCCCACAGGGGGCAGATTTCTCTGGAAACACCATATATTTT
CASSLFPQGADFSGNTIYF
>TRBD2|TRBV7-3|NA|TRBJ2-3
TGTGCCAGCAGCCCGAGAGGACTAGCGGGGGCCTTCACAGATACGCAGTATTTT
CASSPRGLAGAFTDTQYF
>NA|TRBV12-3/TRBV12-4|NA|TRBJ1-1
TGTGCCAGCAGTTTTGAGATTACCGGGAACACTGAAGCTTTCTTT
CASSFEITGNTEAFF
>NA|TRBV20-1|NA|TRBJ1-1
TGCAGTGCTTCCATCCTTGACTCGAACACTGAAGCTTTCTTT
CSASILDSNTEAFF
>TRBD1|TRBV20-1|NA|TRBJ2-3
TGCAGTGCTGGGACAGGATGGGGCACAGATACGCAGTATTTT
CSAGTGWGTDTQYF
>NA|TRBV12-3/TRBV12-4|NA|TRBJ1-1
TGTGCCAGCAGTCTCGGGTTGGGCTGTCTCTTT
CASSLGLGCLF
>TRBD1|TRBV4-1|few|TRBJ2-3
TGCGCCAGCAGCCGGGACAGTTTCCCTCCTAGCACAGATACGCAGTATTTT
CASSRDSFPPSTDTQYF
>NA|TRBV10-3|few|TRBJ2-1
TGTGCCATCAGCACAGGGAGCTCCTACAATGAGCAGTTCTTC
CAISTGSSYNEQFF
>TRBD2|TRBV4-3|NA|TRBJ2-3
TGCGCCAGCAGCCCACTAGCGGGGGGGGACACAGATACGCAGTATTTT
CASSPLAGGDTDTQYF
>TRBD1|TRBV12-3/TRBV12-4|few|TRBJ1-2
TGTGCCAGCACCGAGGGGACAGGGAAGGGGTATGGCTACACCTTC
CASTEGTGKGYGYTF
>TRBD1|TRBV25-1|NA|TRBJ2-1
TGTGCCAGCAGTGAGGGACAGGGGACGTACAATGAGCAGTTCTTC
CASSEGQGTYNEQFF
>NA|TRBV2|NA|TRBJ2-2
TGTGCCAGCAGTTACAGGGTGGGGCTGTTTTTT
CASSYRVGLFF
>TRBD2|TRBV4-3|NA|TRBJ2-2
TGCGCCAGCAGCCCTGCTAGCGGGGGCCCCCTTAGGGAGCTGTTTTTT
CASSPASGGPLRELFF
>NA|TRBV4-1|NA|TRBJ2-7
TGCGCCAGCAGCCAAGTTCAGCTTTACAGGAAAAGGAGCTCCTACGAGCAGTACTTC
CASSQVQLYRKRSSYEQYF
>TRBD2|TRBV28|NA|TRBJ2-5
TGTGCCAGCGGCGGGGGAATGGAGACCCAGTACTTC
CASGGGMETQYF
>TRBD2|TRBV6-5|few|TRBJ2-1
TGTGCCAGCAGTTACTCGGGGACTAGCGGGGGCTCCTACAATGAGCAGTTCTTC
CASSYSGTSGGSYNEQFF
>NA|TRBV5-6|few|TRBJ2-2
TGTGCCAGCAGCTTTGGGGGTGACGGGGAGCTGTTTTTT
CASSFGGDGELFF
>NA|TRBV4-2|NA|TRBJ2-3
TGTGCCAGCAGCCAAGATAACCTCCGCACAGATACGCAGTATTTT
CASSQDNLRTDTQYF
>NA|TRBV6-1|few|TRBJ1-1
TGTGCCAGCAGTGTCCCGACAGGCCGACGCGTGAACACTGAAGCTTTCTTT
CASSVPTGRRVNTEAFF
>TRBD2|TRBV12-3/TRBV12-4|once|TRBJ2-5
TGTGCCAGCATGGATGCGGGACTAGCGGGGGAACAAGAGACCCAGTACTTC
CASMDAGLAGEQETQYF
>NA|TRBV12-3/TRBV12-4|NA|TRBJ2-6
TGTGCCAGCAGGCCGACAGAGACCGGGGCCAACGTCCTGACTTTC
CASRPTETGANVLTF
>NA|TRBV2|NA|TRBJ1-4
TGTGCCAGCAGCCACACGGTGGAAAAACTGTTTTTT
CASSHTVEKLFF
>TRBD2|TRBV11-2|NA|TRBJ2-5
TGTGCCAGTGGGACTAGCGGGGGGACCCCTCAAGAGACCCAGTACTTC
CASGTSGGTPQETQYF
>NA|TRBV6-1|few|TRBJ1-4
TGTGCCAGCAGTCAGTACGGGGTTGTCGCTGAAAAACTGTTTTTT
CASSQYGVVAEKLFF
>NA|TRBV2|few|TRBJ1-1
TGTGCCAGCAAAAACCGGGGACGAGGGGGACATACTGAAGCTTTCTTT
CASKNRGRGGHTEAFF
>NA|TRBV20-1|NA|TRBJ2-7
TGCAGTGCTACGGACACTTCCTACGAGCAGTACTTC
CSATDTSYEQYF
>NA|TRBV5-1|NA|TRBJ2-7
TGCGCCAGCAGCTTGGCCTCGTCAGGGTGGGTCTACGAGCAGTACTTC
CASSLASSGWVYEQYF
>NA|TRBV7-9|many|TRBJ2-2
TGTGCCAGCAGCCCCTCGTGGGGGAACACCGGGGAGCTGTTTTTT
CASSPSWGNTGELFF
>NA|TRBV7-2|NA|TRBJ2-7
TGTGCCAGCAGCTCAGGACCGGCAAACGAGCAGTACTTC
CASSSGPANEQYF
>TRBD1|TRBV10-3|NA|TRBJ2-7
TGTGCCATCAGTGAGGACAGGGGGTTCTCCTACGAGCAGTACTTC
CAISEDRGFSYEQYF
>TRBD1|TRBV18|NA|TRBJ2-7
TGTGCCAGCTCGTCCGAGACAGGGGCGTTCTACGAGCAGTACTTC
CASSSETGAFYEQYF
>NA|TRBV6-2/TRBV6-3|NA|TRBJ2-5
TGTGCCAGCAGTTACCCTGGGTCGGGAGAGACCCAGTACTTC
CASSYPGSGETQYF
>NA|TRBV12-3/TRBV12-4|NA|TRBJ1-1
TGTGCCAGCAGTCCGGACAGAAATATGAACACTGAAGCTTTCTTT
CASSPDRNMNTEAFF
>NA|TRBV18|few|TRBJ2-3
TGTGCCAGCTCCAGCGCCGCCGATACGCAGTATTTT
CASSSAADTQYF
>TRBD1|TRBV7-9|few|TRBJ1-1
TGTGCCAGCAGCTTAGACGGCCGAGGGACAGCTCACACTGAAGCTTTCTTT
CASSLDGRGTAHTEAFF
>NA|TRBV7-2|NA|TRBJ2-2
TGTGCCAGCAGCTTACCCCCACTTGACACCGGGGAGCTGTTTTTT
CASSLPPLDTGELFF
>NA|TRBV20-1|few|TRBJ2-6
TGCAGTGCCCGCGGAGGGGCGGCTTCTGGGGCCAACGTCCTGACTTTC
CSARGGAASGANVLTF
>NA|TRBV6-5|few|TRBJ2-7
TGTGCCAGCAGTTACTACGGGGGACCTCGGGATGAGCAGTACTTC
CASSYYGGPRDEQYF
>NA|TRBV12-3/TRBV12-4|few|TRBJ2-7
TGTGCCAGCAGTTTACCGGGAAGAGGGTACGAGCAGTACTTC
CASSLPGRGYEQYF
>NA|TRBV13|NA|TRBJ2-3
TGTGCCAGCAGTTTCCTCGGGGGCCAGGGGAGTTCAGATACGCAGTATTTT
CASSFLGGQGSSDTQYF
>NA|TRBV5-1|many|TRBJ2-3
TGCGCCAGCAGCTTAGGCAGGGGCGCAGATACGCAGTATTTT
CASSLGRGADTQYF
>TRBD2|TRBV7-2|NA|TRBJ2-1
TGTGCCAGCAGCTTAGAATGGCGGGGGATCCTCAATGAGCAGTTCTTC
CASSLEWRGILNEQFF